The rows below give T cell receptor beta chains drawn from one sample of a study of T-cell reconstitution after alpha-beta-depleted transplantation in children. From the PCR reads, TCRdb called clonotypes with MiXCR, one entry per CDR3 protein. The repertoire holds about 610,000 distinct CDR3 sequences, roughly a tenth seen once, with 4% in the top ten. Source: PBMCs from the stem cell graft donor, taken from the stem cell graft. These receptors were taken from a human donor who donated a stem cell graft to a child with acute myeloid leukemia. Each CDR3 is given with its conserved first and last residue. Each record gives: J gene, clone size, V gene, D gene, CDR3 protein, CDR3 DNA. D genes are given only for firm matches. Clone size is shown for a subset of rows, as once, few, many or a class of expanded clone.

TRBJ2-1 NA TRBV4-3 TRBD2 CASSQDATSGSEQFF TGCGCCAGCAGCCAAGATGCGACTAGCGGGAGTGAGCAGTTCTTC
TRBJ2-7 NA TRBV28 NA CASFPFGGSSYEQYF TGTGCCAGCTTCCCCTTCGGGGGCAGCTCCTACGAGCAGTACTTC
TRBJ1-5 many TRBV2 NA CASSPPSGSGLNQPQHF TGTGCCAGCAGTCCCCCGTCGGGTTCAGGACTAAATCAGCCCCAGCATTTT
TRBJ1-2 NA TRBV6-1 TRBD1 CASWGGQGPNYGYTF TGTGCCAGCTGGGGTGGACAGGGCCCAAACTATGGCTACACCTTC
TRBJ2-7 few TRBV28 NA CASSFPKGYEQYF TGTGCCAGCAGTTTTCCTAAGGGATACGAGCAGTACTTC
TRBJ2-7 NA TRBV7-2 NA CASSAVGRVPTPYF TGTGCCAGCAGCGCAGTAGGACGAGTTCCAACCCCGTACTTC
TRBJ2-3 few TRBV4-3 NA CASSQDNSWGDTQYF TGCGCCAGCAGCCAAGATAATAGTTGGGGAGATACGCAGTATTTT
TRBJ1-2 many TRBV3-1 TRBD1 CASSQGRQGNYGYTF TGTGCCAGCAGCCAAGGGAGACAGGGGAACTATGGCTACACCTTC
TRBJ1-4 few TRBV14 NA CASSLATGHLNEKLFF TGTGCCAGCAGCCTCGCGACGGGACACCTCAATGAAAAACTGTTTTTT
TRBJ2-3 few TRBV6-1 NA CASRRLYADTQYF TGTGCCAGCAGGAGGCTGTACGCAGATACGCAGTATTTT
TRBJ2-5 few TRBV20-1 NA CSASWMETQYF TGCAGTGCTAGTTGGATGGAGACCCAGTACTTC
TRBJ2-3 NA TRBV20-1 TRBD2 CSASEVTSGLAGAGTQYF TGCAGTGCTAGCGAAGTGACCTCTGGACTAGCGGGAGCGGGTACGCAGTATTTT
TRBJ2-5 once TRBV29-1 NA CSVAPHQETQYF TGCAGCGTTGCCCCCCATCAAGAGACCCAGTACTTC
TRBJ2-7 many TRBV6-5 TRBD1 CASRPGTAIYEQYF TGTGCCAGCAGGCCCGGGACAGCAATCTACGAGCAGTACTTC
TRBJ2-2 many TRBV9 TRBD1 CASSVTGTVNTGELFF TGTGCCAGCAGCGTAACCGGGACAGTGAACACCGGGGAGCTGTTTTTT
TRBJ2-4 NA TRBV28 NA CASSLYKSSAKNIQYF TGTGCCAGCAGTTTGTACAAATCCTCAGCCAAAAACATTCAGTACTTC
TRBJ1-2 NA TRBV6-5 NA CASSSTFNFNYGYTF TGTGCCAGCAGTTCGACCTTTAACTTTAACTATGGCTACACCTTC
TRBJ1-2 many TRBV7-3 TRBD1 CASSFGTGDPNTF TGTGCCAGCAGCTTTGGGACAGGGGACCCGAACACCTTC
TRBJ2-7 NA TRBV5-1 TRBD1 CASSNRDRGAYEQYF TGCGCCAGCAGCAACCGGGACAGGGGCGCCTACGAGCAGTACTTC
TRBJ2-1 many TRBV28 NA CASIGADNEQFF TGTGCCAGCATCGGGGCAGACAATGAGCAGTTCTTC
TRBJ1-4 once TRBV11-1 NA CASSLSGAQTLGGEKLFF TGTGCCAGCAGCTTAAGCGGGGCGCAGACCCTCGGCGGGGAAAAACTGTTTTTT